The source of this TCR beta chain is a study of OX40 agonist ivuxolimab in advanced cancers. Study-level points and caveats: A proportion of nonresponders additionally exhibited low normalized T-cell clonal expansion. Those patients achieving a partial response at 0.1-3.0 mg/kg showed among the lowest clonal expansion.

This table comes from immunoSEQ multiplex PCR, and its TCRdb copy is limited to in-frame clones, with some not included. The data contain 130,000 or so clones, approximately 90% of them seen just once; the ten biggest clones take up 0.95% to 1.4%. To note about this clone: Antigen: not known.

The CDR3 contains 15 residues. Germline V gene sequence: CDR1 MDHEN, CDR2 SYDVKM. The ends were cut back, 2 bases at V and 6 bases at J, with 13 bases in the middle. J is TRBJ2-2 and V is TRBV28; weak D call: TRBD2 (5 bases). The input for sequencing was CD4+ or CD8+ T cells sorted from blood, taken in a trial of the OX40 agonist ivuxolimab. The sequence was collected from an adult with an advanced solid tumor such as melanoma, head and neck, liver or kidney cancer. The CDR3 DNA follows: TGTGCCAGCAGTTTAAGGGCTAGCTCGTCCGGGGAGCTGTTTTTT. Protein: CASSLRASSSGELFF.